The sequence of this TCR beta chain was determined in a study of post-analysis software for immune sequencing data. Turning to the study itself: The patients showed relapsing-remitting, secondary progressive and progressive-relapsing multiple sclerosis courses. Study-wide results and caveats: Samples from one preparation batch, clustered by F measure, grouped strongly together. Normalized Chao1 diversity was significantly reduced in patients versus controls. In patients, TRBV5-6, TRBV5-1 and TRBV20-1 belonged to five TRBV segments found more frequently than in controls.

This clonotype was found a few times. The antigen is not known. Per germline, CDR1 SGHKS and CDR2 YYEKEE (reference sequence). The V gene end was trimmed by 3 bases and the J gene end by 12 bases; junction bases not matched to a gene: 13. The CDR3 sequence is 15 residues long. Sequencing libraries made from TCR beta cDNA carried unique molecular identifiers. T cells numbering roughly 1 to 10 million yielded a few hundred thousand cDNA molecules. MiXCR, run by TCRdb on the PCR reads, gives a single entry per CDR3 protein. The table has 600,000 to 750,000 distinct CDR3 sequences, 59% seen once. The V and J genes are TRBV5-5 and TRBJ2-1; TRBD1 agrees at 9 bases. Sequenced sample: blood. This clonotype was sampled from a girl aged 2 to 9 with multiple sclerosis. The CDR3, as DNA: TGTGCCAGCAGCTCATGGACAGGGGTGGGCGGTGGGCAGTTCTTC. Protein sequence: CASSSWTGVGGGQFF.